Each of the 16 T cell receptor beta chains below was sequenced from the same sample in a study of T cell responses to AZD1222 COVID-19 vaccine (dated by TCRdb to about 2021). This specimen's time point label, per the study, means: about 28 days (+/-7) after the second vaccine dose. Preparation of the library involved the immunoSEQ multiplex PCR assay. What TCRdb holds here is the immuneACCESS table cut down to in-frame rearrangements. Part of the clones is not present; checked against another copy, under half of the missing clones reflect an unresolved V gene, and the others are unexplained. This sample holds about 150,000 clones; approximately 91% were observed only once. Less than 2% of the sample rests with the top ten. The sample here was peripheral blood, taken 28 days after the second AZD1222 dose. The receptors shown here come from an adult who received the AZD1222 COVID-19 vaccine.

This clone was observed a single time. The chain uses TRBV3-1 (or the pseudogene TRBV3-2) and TRBJ1-2; possible D gene TRBD1, 5 bases. The V end lost 2 bases, the J end lost 7 bases, and 14 bases lay between the germline ends. CDR1 is LGHDT and CDR2 is YNNKEL in the germline V gene (reference sequence). The CDR3 loop spans 14 amino acids. CDR3: CASSQLDPGGGYTF. CDR3 bases: TGTGCCAGCAGCCAATTAGATCCTGGGGGTGGCTACACCTTC.

The rearrangement uses TRBV3-1 (or the pseudogene TRBV3-2) and TRBJ1-2; D uncertain. V shed 1 base and J shed 5 bases, with 11 bases lying between them. CDR3 size: 14 residues. CDR1 and CDR2 from the germline V gene are LGHDT and YNNKEL (reference sequence). CDR3 nucleotide sequence: TGTGCCAGCAGCCAAGCGAGTACACTTTATGGCTACACCTTC. Translation: CASSQASTLYGYTF.

Details on this clone: An end of the junction differs from the germline gene, which may be a read error. CDR3 protein: CASSPDRAPGNTIYF. As DNA, the CDR3 is TGTGCTAGCAGCCCGGACAGGGCGCCTGGAAACACCATATATTTT. This sequence joins TRBV7-7 and TRBJ1-3; 8 bases map to TRBD1. In germline, CDR1 is SSHAT, CDR2 FNYEAQ (reference sequence). The CDR3 covers 15 residues.

The J gene is TRBJ1-2, the V gene TRBV7-9; D is uncertain. V lost 2 bases and J lost 0, with 19 bases in between. The CDR3 runs 18 residues. Germline loops: CDR1 SEHNR, CDR2 FQNEAQ (reference sequence). DNA of the CDR3: TGTGCCAGCAGCTTATCTAAACGAATTTTCCAACCTAACTATGGCTACACCTTC. Protein sequence: CASSLSKRIFQPNYGYTF.

V gene TRBV19 combines with J gene TRBJ1-2; D is unclear. The ends were cut back, 10 bases at V and 8 bases at J, with 17 bases in the middle. The length of the CDR3 is 12 residues. Germline loops: CDR1 LNHDA, CDR2 SQIVND (reference sequence). CDR3 in DNA: TGTGCCACTACCCTAGCAGGTAGCGGCTACACCTTC. Protein sequence: CATTLAGSGYTF.

The rearrangement links TRBV5-6 to TRBJ1-1, with TRBD1 matching over 7 bases. This CDR3 spans 15 amino acids. The V and J ends lost 0 bases and 2 bases, in that order; junction bases with no gene match: 4. The germline CDR1 and CDR2 sequences are SGHDT and YYEEEE. The CDR3 DNA is TGTGCCAGCAGCTTGGGGGACAGCTTTAACACTGAAGCTTTCTTT. Translated: CASSLGDSFNTEAFF. The full variable domain, with the rest looked up from reference TRBV5-6 and TRBJ1-1, is DAGVTQSPTHLIKTRGQQVTLRCSPKSGHDTVSWYQQALGQGPQFIFQYYEEEERQRGNFPDRFSGHQFPNYSSELNVNALLLGDSALYLCASSLGDSFNTEAFFGQGTRLTVV.

The V and J genes are TRBV20-1 and TRBJ2-5, with TRBD1 as a possible D gene (5 bases). CDR3 length equals 11 residues. Germline V CDR1 and CDR2: DFQATT, SNEGSKA (reference sequence). Between the trimmed V and J ends, which lost 6 bases and 4 bases, there was a span of 9 bases. CDR3 sequence reads: CSASDRETQYF. CDR3 nucleotide sequence: TGCAGTGCGTCCGACAGAGAGACCCAGTACTTC.

This rearrangement joins TRBV19 to TRBJ2-1; 7 bases line up with TRBD1. J gave up 7 bases and V 8 bases, and 8 bases lay outside the gene matches. The germline gives CDR1 LNHDA, CDR2 SQIVND (reference sequence). This CDR3 has 13 residues. The CDR3, as DNA: TGTGCCAGTCGTCCTACAGGGGTAAATGAGCAGTTCTTC. It encodes CASRPTGVNEQFF.

V is TRBV10-3 and J is TRBJ2-7; a possible D gene is TRBD1 (6 bases). The CDR3 totals 12 residues. Trimming left V 6 bases short and J 7 bases short, with 13 bases between. Per germline, CDR1 ENHRY and CDR2 SYGVKD. The CDR3 spells CAIRGTTWEQYF. The DNA for the CDR3 is TGTGCCATCAGGGGGACAACGTGGGAGCAGTACTTC.

J is TRBJ2-4 and V is TRBV18; D possibly corresponds to TRBD1 (7 bases). V was clipped by 3 bases and J by 1 base, with 13 bases between them. This CDR3 contains 16 residues. Germline CDR1 is KGHSH and CDR2 is LQKENI. The CDR3 DNA follows: TGTGCCAGCTCACCCCAGGGGGGAGCGGCCAAAAACATTCAGTACTTC. It specifies CASSPQGGAAKNIQYF.

This chain uses TRBV3-1 (or the pseudogene TRBV3-2) with TRBJ2-7; either TRBD1 or TRBD2 may fit D (5 bases each). The length of the CDR3 is 14 residues. Looked up from germline, CDR1 is LGHDT and CDR2 is YNNKEL (reference sequence). Trimming left V 4 bases short and J 6 bases short, with 16 bases between. The CDR3 is CASSPGPGLGEQYF. The CDR3 DNA reads TGTGCCAGCAGCCCGGGGCCGGGGTTGGGCGAGCAGTACTTC.

The rearrangement uses TRBV6-5 and TRBJ2-1; a possible D gene is TRBD1 (6 bases). CDR1 is MNHEY and CDR2 is SVGAGI in the germline V gene. The CDR3 length is 15 residues. V was cut by 4 bases and J by 2 bases, with 12 bases left in between. Here the CDR3 reads CASSFDRRTYNEQFF. CDR3 coding DNA: TGTGCCAGCAGTTTTGACAGGCGCACCTACAATGAGCAGTTCTTC.

This chain connects TRBV7-9 to TRBJ2-2; possibly TRBD1 or TRBD2 for D (5 bases each). Germline V CDR1 and CDR2: SEHNR, FQNEAQ (reference sequence). Trimming removed 3 bases at V and 2 bases at J, with 13 bases between. This CDR3 is built from 16 residues. As DNA, the CDR3 is TGTGCCAGCAGCTTGTGGGGGACGGGTAACACCGGGGAGCTGTTTTTT. Residues: CASSLWGTGNTGELFF.

The J gene is TRBJ1-1, the V gene TRBV27; D not certain. The V end was cut by 6 bases, the J end by 3 bases, with 17 bases between. This CDR3 contains 15 residues. Germline V CDR1 and CDR2: MNHEY, SMNVEV (reference sequence). The CDR3 loop reads CASSLGRGGDTEAFF. As DNA, the CDR3 is TGTGCCAGCAGCTTAGGGCGGGGTGGGGACACTGAAGCTTTCTTT.

The table lists this clone with a few counts. The V and J genes are TRBV11-2 and TRBJ2-4; D gene uncertain. The V end lost 5 bases, the J end lost 0 bases, and 14 bases lay between the germline ends. This CDR3 has 16 residues. Germline CDR1 is SGHAT and CDR2 is FQNNGV. The CDR3 DNA follows: TGTGCCAGCAGCCCCCCCCCGGGCGTAGCCAAAAACATTCAGTACTTC. Protein: CASSPPPGVAKNIQYF.

The chain couples TRBV6-5 to TRBJ1-6; no clear D. V was trimmed by 0 bases and J by 9 bases, leaving 3 bases between them. Germline V gene lookup returns CDR1 MNHEY and CDR2 SVGAGI. The length of the CDR3 is 12 residues. CDR3 nucleotide sequence: TGTGCCAGCAGTTACTCAACTTCACCCCTCCACTTT. Translated: CASSYSTSPLHF.